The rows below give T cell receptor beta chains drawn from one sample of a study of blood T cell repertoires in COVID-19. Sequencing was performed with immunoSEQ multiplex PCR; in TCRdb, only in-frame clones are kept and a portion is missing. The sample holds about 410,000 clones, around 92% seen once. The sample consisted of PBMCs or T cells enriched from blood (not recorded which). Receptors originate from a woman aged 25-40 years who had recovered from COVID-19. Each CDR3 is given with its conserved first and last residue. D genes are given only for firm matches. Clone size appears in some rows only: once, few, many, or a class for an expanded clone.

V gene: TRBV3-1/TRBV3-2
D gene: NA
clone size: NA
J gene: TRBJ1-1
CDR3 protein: CASSQLTGNTEAFF
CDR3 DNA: TGTGCCAGCAGCCAATTAACAGGGAACACTGAAGCTTTCTTT

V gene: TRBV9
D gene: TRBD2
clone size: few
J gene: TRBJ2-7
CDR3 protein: CASSPQGRASGRYEQYF
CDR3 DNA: TGTGCCAGCAGCCCCCAGGGTCGGGCTAGCGGGCGCTACGAGCAGTACTTC

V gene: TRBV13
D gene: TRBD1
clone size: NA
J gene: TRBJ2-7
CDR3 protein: CASSPGVREPGQKDEQYF
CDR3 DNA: TGTGCCAGCAGCCCCGGCGTTAGGGAACCGGGACAGAAAGACGAGCAGTACTTC

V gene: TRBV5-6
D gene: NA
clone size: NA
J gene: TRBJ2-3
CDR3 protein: CASSLFGRGNRLRGDTQYF
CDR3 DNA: TGTGCCAGCAGCTTGTTTGGTCGCGGGAACCGCCTAAGAGGAGATACGCAGTATTTT

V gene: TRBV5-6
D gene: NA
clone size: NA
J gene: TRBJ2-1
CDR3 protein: CASSLGGRRWYNEQFF
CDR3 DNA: TGTGCCAGCAGCTTGGGGGGCCGTCGGTGGTACAATGAGCAGTTCTTC

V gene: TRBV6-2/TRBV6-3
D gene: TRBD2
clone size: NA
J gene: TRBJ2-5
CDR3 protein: CASSYGTIQETQYF
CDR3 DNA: TGTGCCAGCAGTTACGGGACTATCCAAGAGACCCAGTACTTC

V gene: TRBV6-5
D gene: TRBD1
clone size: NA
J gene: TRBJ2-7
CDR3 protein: CASSSPGQGYEQYF
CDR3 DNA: TGTGCCAGCAGTTCCCCGGGACAGGGCTACGAGCAGTACTTC

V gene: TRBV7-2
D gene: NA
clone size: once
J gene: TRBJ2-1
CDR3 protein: CASSPWRDPGNEQFF
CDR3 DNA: TGTGCCAGCAGCCCTTGGCGGGATCCGGGGAATGAGCAGTTCTTC

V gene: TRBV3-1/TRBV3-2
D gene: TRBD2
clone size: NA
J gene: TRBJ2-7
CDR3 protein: CASSHGTSVNLQYF
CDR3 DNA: TGTGCCAGCAGCCACGGGACTAGCGTCAATCTGCAGTACTTC

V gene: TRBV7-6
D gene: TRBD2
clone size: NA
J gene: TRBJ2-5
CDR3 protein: CASSLRPGTSEETQYF
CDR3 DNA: TGTGCCAGCAGCTTACGACCCGGGACTAGCGAGGAGACCCAGTACTTC

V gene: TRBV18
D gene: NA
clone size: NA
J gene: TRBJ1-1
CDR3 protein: CASSPRPRDTEAFF
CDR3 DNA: TGTGCCAGCTCACCTAGGCCCCGGGACACTGAAGCTTTCTTT

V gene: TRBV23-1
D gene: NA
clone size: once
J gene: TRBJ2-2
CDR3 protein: CASSQGGRPGELFF
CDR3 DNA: TGCGCCAGCAGCCAGGGGGGTAGGCCCGGGGAGCTGTTTTTT

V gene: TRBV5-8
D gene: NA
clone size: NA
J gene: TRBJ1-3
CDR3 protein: CASSFVFSGNTIYF
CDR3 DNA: TGTGCCAGCAGCTTTGTCTTCTCTGGAAACACCATATATTTT

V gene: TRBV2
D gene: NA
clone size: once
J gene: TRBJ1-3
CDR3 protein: CASSNTQVSGNTIYF
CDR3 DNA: TGTGCCAGCAGTAACACCCAGGTCTCTGGAAACACCATATATTTT

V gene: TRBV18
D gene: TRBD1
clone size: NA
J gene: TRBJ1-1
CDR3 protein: CASSTTGPTEAFF
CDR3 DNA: TGTGCCAGCTCGACGACAGGGCCCACTGAAGCTTTCTTT

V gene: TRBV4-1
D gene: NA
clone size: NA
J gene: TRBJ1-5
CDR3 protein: CASSQPGGEQPQHF
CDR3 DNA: TGCGCCAGCAGCCAACCTGGGGGGGAACAGCCCCAGCATTTT

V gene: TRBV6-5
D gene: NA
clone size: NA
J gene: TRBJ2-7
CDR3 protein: CASRDVGSLDEQYF
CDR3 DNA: TGTGCCAGCAGGGACGTCGGGAGTTTGGACGAGCAGTACTTC

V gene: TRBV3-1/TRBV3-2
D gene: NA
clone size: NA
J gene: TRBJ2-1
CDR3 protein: CASSQSAGFFF
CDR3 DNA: TGTGCCAGCAGCCAGTCGGCAGGGTTCTTCTTC

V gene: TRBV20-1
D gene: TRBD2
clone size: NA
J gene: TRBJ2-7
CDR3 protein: CSAREGHEQYF
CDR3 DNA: TGCAGTGCTCGGGAGGGTCACGAGCAGTACTTC

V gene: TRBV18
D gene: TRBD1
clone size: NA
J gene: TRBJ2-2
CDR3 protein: CASSPGTGINTGELFF
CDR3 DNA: TGTGCCAGCTCACCAGGGACAGGGATAAACACCGGGGAGCTGTTTTTT

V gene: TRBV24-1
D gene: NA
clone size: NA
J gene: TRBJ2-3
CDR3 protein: CATSSAGAPTDTQYF
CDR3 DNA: TGTGCCACGTCGTCGGCGGGGGCCCCCACAGATACGCAGTATTTT

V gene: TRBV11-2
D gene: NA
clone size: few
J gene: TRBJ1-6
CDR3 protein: CASSENSGLPLHF
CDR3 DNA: TGTGCCAGCAGCGAGAACTCAGGGCTACCCCTCCACTTT

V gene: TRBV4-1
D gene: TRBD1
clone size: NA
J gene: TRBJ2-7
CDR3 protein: CASSPLDRPIYEQYF
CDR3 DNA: TGCGCCAGCAGCCCTCTGGACAGGCCCATCTACGAGCAGTACTTC

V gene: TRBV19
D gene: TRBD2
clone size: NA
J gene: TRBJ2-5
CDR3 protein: CASRELAEETQYF
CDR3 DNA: TGTGCCAGTAGGGAACTAGCGGAAGAGACCCAGTACTTC

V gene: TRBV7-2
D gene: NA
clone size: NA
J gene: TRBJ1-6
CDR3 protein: CASSFETDNSPLHF
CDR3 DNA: TGTGCCAGCAGCTTCGAGACAGATAATTCACCCCTCCACTTT

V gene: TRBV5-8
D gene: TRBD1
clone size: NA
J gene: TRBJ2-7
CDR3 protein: CASSNNIIPGQGFSYEQYF
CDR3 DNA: TGTGCCAGCAGCAACAACATTATCCCGGGACAGGGATTCTCCTACGAGCAGTACTTC

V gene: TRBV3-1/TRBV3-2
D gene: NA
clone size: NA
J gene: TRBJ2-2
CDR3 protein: CASSQDAAGELFF
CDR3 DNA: TGTGCCAGCAGCCAAGATGCGGCCGGGGAGCTGTTTTTT

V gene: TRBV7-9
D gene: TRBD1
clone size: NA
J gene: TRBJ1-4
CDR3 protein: CASSSTGGKLFF
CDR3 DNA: TGTGCCAGCAGCTCTACAGGGGGAAAACTGTTTTTT

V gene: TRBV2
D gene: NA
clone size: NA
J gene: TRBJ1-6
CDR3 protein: CASSVLAGSTNSPLHF
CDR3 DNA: TGTGCCAGCAGTGTTCTCGCAGGGTCGACCAATTCACCCCTCCACTTT

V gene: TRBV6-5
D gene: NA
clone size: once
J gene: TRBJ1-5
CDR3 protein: CASRGVAAPNQPQHF
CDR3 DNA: TGTGCCAGCAGGGGAGTGGCTGCGCCCAATCAGCCCCAGCATTTT

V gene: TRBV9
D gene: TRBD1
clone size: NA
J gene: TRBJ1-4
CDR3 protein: CASGGQGNEKLFF
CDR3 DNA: TGTGCCAGCGGAGGACAGGGTAATGAAAAACTGTTTTTT

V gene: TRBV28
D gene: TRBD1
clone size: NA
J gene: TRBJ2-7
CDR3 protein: CASSLPTRTGTYEQYF
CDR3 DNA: TGTGCCAGCAGTCTCCCAACCCGGACAGGAACCTACGAGCAGTACTTC

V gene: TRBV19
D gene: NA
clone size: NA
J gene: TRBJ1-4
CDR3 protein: CASTRADATNEKLFF
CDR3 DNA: TGTGCCAGTACGAGGGCAGACGCAACTAATGAAAAACTGTTTTTT

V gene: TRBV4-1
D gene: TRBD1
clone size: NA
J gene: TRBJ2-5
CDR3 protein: CASSHKTGRETQYF
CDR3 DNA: TGCGCCAGCAGCCATAAGACAGGGAGAGAGACCCAGTACTTC

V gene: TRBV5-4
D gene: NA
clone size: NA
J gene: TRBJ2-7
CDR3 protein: CASSPPGVYEQYF
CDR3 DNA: TGTGCCAGCAGCCCCCCAGGGGTCTACGAGCAGTACTTC

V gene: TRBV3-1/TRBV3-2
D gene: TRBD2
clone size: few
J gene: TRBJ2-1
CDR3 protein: CASRLAGGNNEQFF
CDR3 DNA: TGTGCCAGCAGGCTAGCGGGAGGTAACAATGAGCAGTTCTTC

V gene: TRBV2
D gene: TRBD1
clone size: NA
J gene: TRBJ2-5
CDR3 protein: CASIAWRTGPQETQYF
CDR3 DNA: TGTGCCAGCATAGCATGGAGGACAGGGCCGCAAGAGACCCAGTACTTC

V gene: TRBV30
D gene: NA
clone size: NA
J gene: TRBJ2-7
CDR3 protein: CAWSVLRKQYF
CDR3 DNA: TGTGCCTGGAGTGTACTAAGGAAGCAGTACTTC

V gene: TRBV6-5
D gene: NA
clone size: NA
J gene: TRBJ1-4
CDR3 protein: CASRRDKNEKLFF
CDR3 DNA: TGTGCCAGCAGAAGGGACAAGAATGAAAAACTGTTTTTT

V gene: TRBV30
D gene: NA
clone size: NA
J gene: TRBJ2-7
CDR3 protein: CAWSISVQYEQYF
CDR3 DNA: TGTGCCTGGAGCATTTCAGTACAATACGAGCAGTACTTC

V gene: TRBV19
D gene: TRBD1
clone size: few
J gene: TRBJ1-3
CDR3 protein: CASSRGTGPAGNTIYF
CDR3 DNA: TGTGCCAGTAGTAGGGGGACAGGGCCTGCTGGAAACACCATATATTTT

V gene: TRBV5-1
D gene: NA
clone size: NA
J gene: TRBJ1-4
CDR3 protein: CASSYSPLFNEKLFF
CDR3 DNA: TGCGCCAGCAGCTATTCGCCCCTATTTAATGAAAAACTGTTTTTT

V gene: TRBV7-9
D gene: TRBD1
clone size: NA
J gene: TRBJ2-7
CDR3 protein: CASSVQDRAPYEQYF
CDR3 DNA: TGTGCCAGCAGCGTTCAGGACAGGGCCCCCTACGAGCAGTACTTC

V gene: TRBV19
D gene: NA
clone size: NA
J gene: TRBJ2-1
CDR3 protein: CASSPYGGPSYNEQFF
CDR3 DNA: TGTGCCAGTAGTCCTTACGGGGGGCCCTCCTACAATGAGCAGTTCTTC

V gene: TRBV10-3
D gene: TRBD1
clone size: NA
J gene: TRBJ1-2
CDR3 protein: CAISEPQGRDGYTF
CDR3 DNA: TGTGCCATCAGTGAGCCACAGGGGAGAGATGGCTACACCTTC

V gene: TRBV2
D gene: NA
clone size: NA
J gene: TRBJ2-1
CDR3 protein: CASLLGDEQFF
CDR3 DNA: TGTGCCAGCCTCCTAGGGGATGAGCAGTTCTTC

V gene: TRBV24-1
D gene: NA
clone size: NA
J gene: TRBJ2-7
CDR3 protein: CATSDGHRLTYEQYF
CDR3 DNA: TGTGCCACCAGTGATGGACACCGACTGACCTACGAGCAGTACTTC

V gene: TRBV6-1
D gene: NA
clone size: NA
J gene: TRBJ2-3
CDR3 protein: CASSEARGIDTQYF
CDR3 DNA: TGTGCCAGCAGTGAAGCGCGAGGGATAGATACGCAGTATTTT

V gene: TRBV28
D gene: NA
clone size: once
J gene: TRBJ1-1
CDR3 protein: CASNFIGENTEAFF
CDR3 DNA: TGTGCCAGCAACTTTATAGGGGAGAACACTGAAGCTTTCTTT

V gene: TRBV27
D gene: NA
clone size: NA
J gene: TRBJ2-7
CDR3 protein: CASSLQGLSYEQYF
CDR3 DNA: TGTGCCAGCAGTTTGCAGGGGTTGTCCTACGAGCAGTACTTC

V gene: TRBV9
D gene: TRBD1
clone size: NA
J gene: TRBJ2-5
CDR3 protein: CASSVGQGAVETQYF
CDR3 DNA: TGTGCCAGCAGCGTAGGACAGGGGGCGGTGGAGACCCAGTACTTC

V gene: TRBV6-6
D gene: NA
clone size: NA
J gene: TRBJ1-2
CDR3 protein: CASTQAVNYGYTF
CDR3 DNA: TGTGCCAGCACCCAGGCAGTAAACTATGGCTACACCTTC

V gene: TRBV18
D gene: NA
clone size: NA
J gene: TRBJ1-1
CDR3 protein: CASSQDRNTEAFF
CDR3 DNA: TGTGCCAGCTCTCAGGACAGGAACACTGAAGCTTTCTTT